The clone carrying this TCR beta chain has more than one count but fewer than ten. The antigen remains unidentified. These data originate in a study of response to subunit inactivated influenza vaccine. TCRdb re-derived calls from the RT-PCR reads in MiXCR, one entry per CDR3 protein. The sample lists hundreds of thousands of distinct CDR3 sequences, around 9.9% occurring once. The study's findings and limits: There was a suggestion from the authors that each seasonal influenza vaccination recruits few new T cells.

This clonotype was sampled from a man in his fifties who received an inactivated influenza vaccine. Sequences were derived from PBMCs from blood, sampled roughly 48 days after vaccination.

The CDR3 loop reads CASSKPGQGAEKLFF. The CDR3 DNA sequence: TGTGCCAGCAGCAAACCGGGACAGGGGGCTGAAAAACTGTTTTTT. The chain uses TRBV11-2 and TRBJ1-4; 12 nucleotides align to TRBD1. This CDR3 has 15 residues. The V gene end was trimmed by 5 bases and the J gene end by 7 bases; junction bases not matched to a gene: 5. Germline values: CDR1 SGHAT, CDR2 FQNNGV.